Given below is one T cell receptor beta chain in context. The target antigen is unknown. The record originates from a study of vaccination and CD4 T cells after COVID-19. About the research overall: Each participant underwent a two-dose regimen of either the BNT162b2 or the mRNA-1273 vaccine. The control cultures got either a CEFX pool, an HIV-1 Nef pool, or no peptide at all.

As for treatment: approximately nine-day PBMC culture with coronavirus spike peptide pools or control peptides (ViraFEST assay). Findings of the study overall: The median SARS-CoV-2-reactive clonotype number increased from about 20 to 38, without statistical significance.

An Oncomine TCR Beta short-read assay was used to sequence the DNA from cultured CD4+ T cells. A single record per CDR3 protein comes from TCRdb applying MiXCR to the PCR reads. The sample carries about 7,200 distinct CDR3 sequences, around 63% recorded once. Sequencing used CD4+ T cells from blood, cultured in vitro. The receptor was derived from a human donor who had recovered from COVID-19.

The CDR3 DNA sequence: TGTGCCAGCACCGGGACAGCACGGGGTGAAGCTTTCTTT. Its translation is CASTGTARGEAFF. The chain carries TRBV2 and TRBJ1-1; 7 bases line up with TRBD1. This CDR3 region has 13 residues. Germline CDR1 reads SNHLY; CDR2 reads FYNNEI. V dropped 7 bases and J dropped 7; count of bases not matched to a gene: 9.